This TCR beta chain was sequenced for a study of blood T cell repertoires in COVID-19. In the authors' methods: Amplification from reference gene primers served as the basis for estimated nucleated cell counts. Repertoires were generated with immunoSEQ multiplex PCR, while TCRdb's copy carries only in-frame clones and drops some. The V and J calls and clone size come from that table; D and trimming were worked out from the DNA. The profile shows over 50,000 clones, roughly 91% of them singletons. This clone has just one count. The sample was peripheral blood. This receptor was obtained from a man in his fifties or sixties with active COVID-19.

The CDR3 nucleotides read TGTGCCAGCAGCTTAGGGGACTCTAGCGGCCCCCAGTATTTT. It specifies CASSLGDSSGPQYF. The V gene is TRBV7-8, the J gene TRBJ2-3; TRBD2 matches 7 bases. Germline assignment: CDR1 SGHVS and CDR2 FQNEAQ. CDR3 length equals 14 residues. Trimming cost V 1 base and J 12 bases; bases outside gene matches: 10.